This TCR beta chain was observed in a study of identical twins. General study findings and limits: Carriage of fewer insertions was seen in abundant cord blood beta clonotypes, whereas memory repertoires showed none. Zero-insertion findings could be partly confounded by invariant cells (MAIT and iNKT cells).

TCRdb reanalysed the 5' RACE reads using MiXCR and keeps one entry per CDR3 protein. The repertoire holds hundreds of thousands of distinct CDR3 sequences, more than 6.5% seen once, with more than 2% in the top ten. This clonotype has more than one count but fewer than ten. Its target is unknown. Trimming took off 4 bases at V and 3 bases at J, with 12 bases between the two ends. This CDR3 comprises 15 residues. The V gene's germline CDR1 is MGHDK and CDR2 SYGVNS. The data also belong to a second study, concerning yellow fever vaccine responses in identical twins.

The chain joins TRBV25-1 to TRBJ2-2; D tentatively reads TRBD1 or TRBD2 (5 bases each). The source is a woman younger than 30 in good health. Sequenced sample: memory (CD45RO+) T cells sorted from blood. CDR3 in DNA: TGTGCCAGCAGTGGCCCTAGCAGGGACACCGGGGAGCTGTTTTTT. This translates into CASSGPSRDTGELFF. Supplemented by reference TRBV25-1 and TRBJ2-2, the full variable domain reads EADIYQTPRYLVIGTGKKITLECSQTMGHDKMYWYQQDPGMELHLIHYSYGVNSTEKGDLSSESTVSRIRTEHFPLTLESARPSHTSQYLCASSGPSRDTGELFFGEGSRLTVL.